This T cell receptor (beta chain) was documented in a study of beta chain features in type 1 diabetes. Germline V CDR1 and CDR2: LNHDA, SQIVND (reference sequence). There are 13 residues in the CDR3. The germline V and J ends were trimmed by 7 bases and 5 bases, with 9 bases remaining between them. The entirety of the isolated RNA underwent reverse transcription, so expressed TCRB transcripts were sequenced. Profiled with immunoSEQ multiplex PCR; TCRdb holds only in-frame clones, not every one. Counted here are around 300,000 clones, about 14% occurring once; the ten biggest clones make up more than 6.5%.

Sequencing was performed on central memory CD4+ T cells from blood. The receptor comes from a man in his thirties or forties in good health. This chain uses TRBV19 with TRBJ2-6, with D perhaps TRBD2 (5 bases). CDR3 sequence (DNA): TGTGCCAGTACCCCGGGGAGGGCCAACGTCCTGACTTTC. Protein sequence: CASTPGRANVLTF.